The 5 T cell receptor beta chains reported below all come from one sample, sequenced in a study of early T cells in non-severe SARS-CoV-2 infection. TCRdb recomputed calls from the 5' RACE reads with MiXCR, one row per CDR3 protein. Of about 61,000 distinct CDR3 sequences in the sample, more than 10% are singletons; the top ten hold approximately 1.7%. Sequencing was performed on whole blood. The receptor set was obtained from an adult who was a healthcare worker with PCR-confirmed SARS-CoV-2 infection or an uninfected control (not recorded which).

Of note for this clonotype: A much larger clone lies a single base off, so this may be a read error. V gene TRBV25-1 combines with J gene TRBJ2-7; D call uncertain. This CDR3 region has 16 residues. Germline V gives CDR1 MGHDK, CDR2 SYGVNS. The CDR3 nucleotides read TGTGCCGGCAGTGCCCTTAGCCGTGGTATTCGCGACGAGCAGTACTTC. It yields the protein CAGSALSRGIRDEQYF.

This chain links TRBV10-3 with TRBJ2-3, with TRBD2 matching 8 bases. Unmatched junction bases numbered 9, after V lost 10 bases and J lost 0 bases. Per germline, CDR1 ENHRY and CDR2 SYGVKD. This CDR3 has 15 amino acids. The chain's CDR3 is CASSAAGGSTDTQYF. In nucleotides, the CDR3 is TGTGCCAGCAGCGCCGCGGGGGGAAGCACAGATACGCAGTATTTT.

This clonotype was observed at least ten times. The V and J genes are TRBV4-3 and TRBJ2-7; TRBD1 agrees at 7 bases. Germline V gene sequence: CDR1 LGHNA, CDR2 YSLEER. Trimming cost V 1 base and J 4 bases; bases outside gene matches: 7. This CDR3 has 15 residues. In DNA, the CDR3 is TGCGCCAGCAGCCAAGTCGGGACAGCAGATTACGAGCAGTACTTC. This codes for CASSQVGTADYEQYF.

The sample holds many counts of this clonotype. CDR3: CASSQGSALSGANVLTF. CDR3 DNA sequence: TGTGCCAGCAGCCAAGGGTCCGCCTTGTCTGGGGCCAACGTCCTGACTTTC. The V call is TRBV3-1, the J call TRBJ2-6; D not certain. Germline loops: CDR1 LGHDT, CDR2 YNNKEL (reference sequence). Trimming pared 1 base from V and 1 base from J, leaving 11 bases between. The length of the CDR3 is 17 residues.

This clonotype appeared a single time. A much larger clonotype is one base distant, so this may be a read error. The chain couples TRBV7-9 to TRBJ2-3; no definite D call. Looked up from germline, CDR1 is SEHNR and CDR2 is FQNEAQ (reference sequence). The CDR3 is made up of 16 amino acids. The V end lost 6 bases, the J end lost 0 bases, and 16 bases lay between the germline ends. The CDR3 nucleotides read TGTGCCAGCAGAGCAGACGGACCCACTAGCACAGATACGCAGTATTTT. It codes for CASRADGPTSTDTQYF.